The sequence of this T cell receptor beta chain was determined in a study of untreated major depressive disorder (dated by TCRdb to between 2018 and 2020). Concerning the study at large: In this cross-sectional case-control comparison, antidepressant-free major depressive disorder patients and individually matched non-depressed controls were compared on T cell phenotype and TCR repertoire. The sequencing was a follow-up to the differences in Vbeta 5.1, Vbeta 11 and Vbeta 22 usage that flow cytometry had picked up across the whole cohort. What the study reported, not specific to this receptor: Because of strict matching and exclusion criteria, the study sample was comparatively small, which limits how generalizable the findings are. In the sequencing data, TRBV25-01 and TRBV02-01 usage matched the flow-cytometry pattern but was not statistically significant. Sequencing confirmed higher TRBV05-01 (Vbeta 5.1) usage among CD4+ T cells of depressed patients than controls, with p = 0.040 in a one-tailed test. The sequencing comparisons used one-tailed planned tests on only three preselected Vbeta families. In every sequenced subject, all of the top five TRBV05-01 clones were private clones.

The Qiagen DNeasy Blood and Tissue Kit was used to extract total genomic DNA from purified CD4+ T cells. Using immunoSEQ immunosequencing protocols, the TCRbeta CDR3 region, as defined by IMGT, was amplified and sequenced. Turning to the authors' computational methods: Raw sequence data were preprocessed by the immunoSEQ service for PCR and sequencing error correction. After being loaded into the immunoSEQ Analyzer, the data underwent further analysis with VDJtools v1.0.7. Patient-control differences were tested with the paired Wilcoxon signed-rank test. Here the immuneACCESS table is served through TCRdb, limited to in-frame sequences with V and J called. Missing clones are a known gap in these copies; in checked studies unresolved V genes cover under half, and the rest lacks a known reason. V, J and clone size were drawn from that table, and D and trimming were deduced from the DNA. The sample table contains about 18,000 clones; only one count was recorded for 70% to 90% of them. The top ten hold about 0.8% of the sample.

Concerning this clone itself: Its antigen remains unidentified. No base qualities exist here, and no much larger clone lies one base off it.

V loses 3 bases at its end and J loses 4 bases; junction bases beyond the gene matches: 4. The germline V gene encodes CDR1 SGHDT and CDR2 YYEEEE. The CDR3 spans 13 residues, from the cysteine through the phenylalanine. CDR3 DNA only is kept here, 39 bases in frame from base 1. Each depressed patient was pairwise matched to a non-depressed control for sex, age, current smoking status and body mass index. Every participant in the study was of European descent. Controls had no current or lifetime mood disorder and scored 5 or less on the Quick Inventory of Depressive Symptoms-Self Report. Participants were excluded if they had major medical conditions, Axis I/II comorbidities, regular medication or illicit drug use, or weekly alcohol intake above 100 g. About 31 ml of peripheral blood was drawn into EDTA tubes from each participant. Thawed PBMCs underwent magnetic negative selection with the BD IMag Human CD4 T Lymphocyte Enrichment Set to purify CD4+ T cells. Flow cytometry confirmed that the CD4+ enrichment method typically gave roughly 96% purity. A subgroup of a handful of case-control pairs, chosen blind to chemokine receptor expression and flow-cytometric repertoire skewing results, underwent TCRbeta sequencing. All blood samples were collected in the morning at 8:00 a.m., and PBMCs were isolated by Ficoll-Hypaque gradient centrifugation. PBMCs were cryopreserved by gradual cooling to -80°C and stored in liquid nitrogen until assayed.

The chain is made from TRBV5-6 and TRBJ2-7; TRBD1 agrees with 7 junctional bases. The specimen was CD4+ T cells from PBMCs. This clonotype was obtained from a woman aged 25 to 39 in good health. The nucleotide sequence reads TGTGCCAGCAGCTCCGACAGGGTATACGAGCAGTACTTC. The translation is CASSSDRVYEQYF.